The following is a T cell receptor (beta chain) sequence with its context. This CDR3 region has 14 residues. V lost 7 bases and J 5 bases, leaving 16 bases between the germline ends. Germline CDR1 MNHNS, CDR2 SASEGT. The entry originates in a study of tumor-infiltrating lymphocytes in primary liver carcinoma. Overall study context: The patient population consisted of men and women between 30 and 69 years of age. Measuring roughly 4.2 to 11 cm across, the tumors were staged as T1-T3 N0M0.

Using a constant-region primer together with ProtoScript II reverse transcriptase, TCR beta cDNA was made from around 0.55 ug of total RNA. It was through three nested multiplex PCR rounds of slightly modified ARM-PCR that TCR beta libraries arose. Primers for the first two PCR rounds were TRBV1-TRBV30 forward primers and a C-beta reverse primer (roughly 10 cycles per round). TCRdb passed the multiplex PCR reads through MiXCR, listing each CDR3 protein once. The table lists about 37,000 distinct CDR3 sequences, roughly 73% of them singletons. Co-extraction yielded RNA and DNA from approximately 22-30 mg of unsorted bulk tissue. Surgery removed the patients' primary liver carcinoma.

The chain carries TRBV6-1 and TRBJ2-3; TRBD1 might be the D (5 bases). Input material: tumor-adjacent normal liver tissue. The receptor was isolated from a man aged 35-49 years with primary liver carcinoma and hepatitis B virus infection. CDR3 in DNA: TGTGCCAGCAATCAGGGCGGCGCAGGAGATACGCAGTATTTT. This sequence encodes CASNQGGAGDTQYF.